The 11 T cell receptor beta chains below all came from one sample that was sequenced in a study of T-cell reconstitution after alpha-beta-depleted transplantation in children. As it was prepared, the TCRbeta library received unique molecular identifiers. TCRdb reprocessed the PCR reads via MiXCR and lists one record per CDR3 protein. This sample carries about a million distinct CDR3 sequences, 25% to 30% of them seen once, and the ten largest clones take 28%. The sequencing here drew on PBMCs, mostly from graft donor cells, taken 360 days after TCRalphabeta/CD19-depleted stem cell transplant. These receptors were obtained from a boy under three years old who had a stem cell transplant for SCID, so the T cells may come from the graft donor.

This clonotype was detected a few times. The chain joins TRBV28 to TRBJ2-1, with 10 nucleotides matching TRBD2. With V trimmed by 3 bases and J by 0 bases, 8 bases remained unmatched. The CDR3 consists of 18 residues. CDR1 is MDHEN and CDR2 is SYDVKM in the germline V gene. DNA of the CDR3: TGTGCCAGCAGTTTCGGGCTAGCGGGGGAAATCTCCTACAATGAGCAGTTCTTC. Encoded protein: CASSFGLAGEISYNEQFF.

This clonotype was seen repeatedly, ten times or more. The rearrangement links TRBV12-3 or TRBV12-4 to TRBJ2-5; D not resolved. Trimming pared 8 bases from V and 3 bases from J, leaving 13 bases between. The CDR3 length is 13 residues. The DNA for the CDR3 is TGTGCCAGCCGCCCCACGATCAAAGAGACCCAGTACTTC. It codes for CASRPTIKETQYF.

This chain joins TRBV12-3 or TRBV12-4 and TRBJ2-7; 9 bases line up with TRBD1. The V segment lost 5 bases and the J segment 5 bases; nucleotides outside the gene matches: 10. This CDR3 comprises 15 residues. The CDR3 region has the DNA TGTGCCAGCAGTCAACAGGGGGCGCTTCGCCACGAGCAGTACTTC. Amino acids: CASSQQGALRHEQYF.

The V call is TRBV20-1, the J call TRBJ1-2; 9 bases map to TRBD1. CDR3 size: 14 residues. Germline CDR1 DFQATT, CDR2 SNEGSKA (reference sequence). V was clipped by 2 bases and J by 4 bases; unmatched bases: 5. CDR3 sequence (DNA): TGCAGTGCTAGATCGGGGACAGGGATCTATGGCTACACCTTC. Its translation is CSARSGTGIYGYTF.

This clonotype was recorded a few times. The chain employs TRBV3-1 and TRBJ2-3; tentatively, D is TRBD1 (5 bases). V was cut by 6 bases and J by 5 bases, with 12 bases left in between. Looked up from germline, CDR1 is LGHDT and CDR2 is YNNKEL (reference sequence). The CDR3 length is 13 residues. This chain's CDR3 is CASRRTPGDTQYF. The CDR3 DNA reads TGTGCCAGCAGGCGGACACCTGGAGATACGCAGTATTTT.

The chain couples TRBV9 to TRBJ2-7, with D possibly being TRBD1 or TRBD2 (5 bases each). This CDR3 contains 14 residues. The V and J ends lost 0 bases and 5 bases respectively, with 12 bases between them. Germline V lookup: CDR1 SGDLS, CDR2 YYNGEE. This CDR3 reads CASSVGGAGDEQYF. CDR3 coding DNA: TGTGCCAGCAGCGTAGGAGGGGCAGGTGACGAGCAGTACTTC. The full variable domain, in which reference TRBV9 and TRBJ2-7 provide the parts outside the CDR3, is DSGVTQTPKHLITATGQRVTLRCSPRSGDLSVYWYQQSLDQGLQFLIQYYNGEERAKGNILERFSAQQFPDLHSELNLSSLELGDSALYFCASSVGGAGDEQYFGPGTRLTVT.

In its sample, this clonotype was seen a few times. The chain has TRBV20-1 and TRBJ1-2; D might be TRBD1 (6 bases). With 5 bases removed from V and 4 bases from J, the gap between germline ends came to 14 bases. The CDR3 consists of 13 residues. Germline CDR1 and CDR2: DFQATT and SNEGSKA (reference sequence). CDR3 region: CSALLSRGYGYTF. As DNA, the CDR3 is TGCAGTGCTTTGCTGTCCAGGGGCTATGGCTACACCTTC.

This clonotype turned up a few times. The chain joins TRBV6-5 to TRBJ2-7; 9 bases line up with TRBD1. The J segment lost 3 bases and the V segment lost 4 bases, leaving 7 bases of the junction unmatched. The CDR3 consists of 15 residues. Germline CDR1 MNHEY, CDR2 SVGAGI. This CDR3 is CASSSPTGGVYEQYF. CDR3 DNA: TGTGCCAGCAGTTCCCCGACAGGGGGGGTCTACGAGCAGTACTTC.

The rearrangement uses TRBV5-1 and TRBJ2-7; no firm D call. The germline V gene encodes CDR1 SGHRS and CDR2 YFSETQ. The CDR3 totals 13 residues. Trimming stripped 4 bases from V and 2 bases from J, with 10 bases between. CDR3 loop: CASSVMGTYEQYF. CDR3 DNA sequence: TGCGCCAGCAGCGTAATGGGGACCTACGAGCAGTACTTC.

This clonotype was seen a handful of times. The CDR3 here is CASSPRSGGNTEAFF. In DNA form, the CDR3 reads TGCGCCAGCAGCCCAAGGTCAGGGGGCAACACTGAAGCTTTCTTT. The chain has TRBV5-1 and TRBJ1-1; 8 nucleotides line up with TRBD1. V lost 4 bases and J lost 2; bases outside the gene matches: 7. This CDR3 comprises 15 residues. CDR1 and CDR2 from the germline V gene are SGHRS and YFSETQ. The complete variable domain, with remaining parts taken from reference TRBV5-1 and TRBJ1-1, reads KAGVTQTPRYLIKTRGQQVTLSCSPISGHRSVSWYQQTPGQGLQFLFEYFSETQRNKGNFPGRFSGRQFSNSRSEMNVSTLELGDSALYLCASSPRSGGNTEAFFGQGTRLTVV.

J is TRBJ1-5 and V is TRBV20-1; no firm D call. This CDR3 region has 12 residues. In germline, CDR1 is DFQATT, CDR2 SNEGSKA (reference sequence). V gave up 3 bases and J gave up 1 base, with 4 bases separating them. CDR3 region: CSASRSNQPQHF. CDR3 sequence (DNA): TGCAGTGCTAGTAGGAGCAATCAGCCCCAGCATTTT.